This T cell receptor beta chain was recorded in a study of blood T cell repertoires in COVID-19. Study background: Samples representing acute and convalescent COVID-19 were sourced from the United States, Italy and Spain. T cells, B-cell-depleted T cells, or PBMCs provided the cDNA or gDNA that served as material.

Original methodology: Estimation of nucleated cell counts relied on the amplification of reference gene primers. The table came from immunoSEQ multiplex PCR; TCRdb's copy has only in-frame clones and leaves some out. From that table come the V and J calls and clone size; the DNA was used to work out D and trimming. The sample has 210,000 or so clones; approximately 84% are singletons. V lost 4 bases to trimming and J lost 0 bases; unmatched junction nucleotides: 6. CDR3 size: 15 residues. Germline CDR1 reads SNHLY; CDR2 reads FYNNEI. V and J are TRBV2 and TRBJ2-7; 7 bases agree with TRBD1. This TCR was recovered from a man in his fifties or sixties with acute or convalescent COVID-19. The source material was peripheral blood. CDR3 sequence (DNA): TGTGCCAGCAGTGGACAGGGTTGGGGCTCCTACGAGCAGTACTTC. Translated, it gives CASSGQGWGSYEQYF.